This TCR beta chain was identified in a study of shared clonotypes between healthy human individuals. Study-wide background: Three plates were used per donor for CD4 naive, three for CD4 memory, two for CD8 naive and one for CD8 memory. Study-wide points: Depth was large, yet rarefaction showed that sorted-subset sequencing was incomplete. In contrast to clonotypes shared by all four donors, non-shared clonotypes had lower generation probabilities. Relative to memory subsets, naive subsets generally showed larger estimated richness.

Measured with immunoSEQ multiplex PCR; TCRdb has only the in-frame clones, and not every one. The sample contains over a million clones, around three quarters of which appear only once. About this clone: Its antigen is currently unknown.

The source of this sequence is a man younger than 30 in good health. Some clones in this sample may be carry-over from other donors' samples. Material for sequencing was memory CD4+ T cells from PBMCs. Specified subset: CD45RA-negative fraction.

The CDR3 nucleotides are TGTGCCAGCAGCGGGGGCGAGACCCAGTACTTC. Its protein product is CASSGGETQYF. The chain carries TRBV6-5 and TRBJ2-5, with D possibly called TRBD1 or TRBD2 (6 bases each). There are 11 residues in the CDR3. With 6 bases removed from V and 5 bases from J, the gap between germline ends came to 7 bases. CDR1 is MNHEY and CDR2 is SVGAGI in the germline V gene.